The entry that follows covers one T cell receptor (beta chain) sequence. The record originates from a study of cytomegalovirus exposure and HLA in healthy donors. Primers for the PCR totalled 60 Vbeta and 13 Jbeta. TCRdb keeps only in-frame clones here, not all; method: immunoSEQ multiplex PCR. The table lists 75,000 to 100,000 clones, just over 70% of them singletons. Sequencing was performed on PBMCs. This receptor was identified in a man in his 60s in good health and CMV-seronegative.

Here the CDR3 reads CASGAGGPSYGYTF. CDR3 bases: TGTGCCAGCGGCGCAGGGGGACCCTCCTATGGCTACACCTTC. The rearrangement joins TRBV28 to TRBJ1-2, with 7 bases fitting TRBD1. Germline CDR1 MDHEN, CDR2 SYDVKM. The CDR3 runs 14 residues. V dropped 8 bases and J dropped 4; count of bases not matched to a gene: 10.